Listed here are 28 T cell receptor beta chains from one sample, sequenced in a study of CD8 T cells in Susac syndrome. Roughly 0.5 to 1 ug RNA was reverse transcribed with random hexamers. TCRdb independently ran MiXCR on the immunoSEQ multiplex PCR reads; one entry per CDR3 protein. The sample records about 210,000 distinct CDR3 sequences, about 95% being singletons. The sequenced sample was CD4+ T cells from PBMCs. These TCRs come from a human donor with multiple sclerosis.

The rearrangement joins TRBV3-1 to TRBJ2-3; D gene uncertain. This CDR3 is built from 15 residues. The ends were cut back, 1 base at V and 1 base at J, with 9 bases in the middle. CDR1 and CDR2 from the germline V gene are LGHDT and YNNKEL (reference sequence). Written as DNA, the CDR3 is TGTGCCAGCAGCCAAGGCGGCAGACGCACAGATACGCAGTATTTT. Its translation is CASSQGGRRTDTQYF.

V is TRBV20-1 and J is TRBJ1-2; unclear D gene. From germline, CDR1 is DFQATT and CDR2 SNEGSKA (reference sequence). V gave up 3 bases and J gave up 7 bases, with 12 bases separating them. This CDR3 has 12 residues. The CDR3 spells CSASSFNGGYTF. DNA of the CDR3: TGCAGTGCTAGTTCCTTCAACGGTGGCTACACCTTC.

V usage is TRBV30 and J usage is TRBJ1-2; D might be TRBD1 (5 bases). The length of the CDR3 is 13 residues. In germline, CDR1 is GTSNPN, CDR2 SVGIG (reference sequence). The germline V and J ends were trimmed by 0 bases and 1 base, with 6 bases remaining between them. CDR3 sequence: CAWSVGVNYGYTF. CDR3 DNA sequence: TGTGCCTGGAGTGTAGGGGTTAACTATGGCTACACCTTC.

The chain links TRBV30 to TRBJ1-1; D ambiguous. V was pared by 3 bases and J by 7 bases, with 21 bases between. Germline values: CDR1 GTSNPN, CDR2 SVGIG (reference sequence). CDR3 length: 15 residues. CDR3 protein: CAWRGLVTGVHEAFF. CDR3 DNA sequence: TGTGCCTGGAGGGGTCTAGTAACGGGAGTCCATGAAGCTTTCTTT.

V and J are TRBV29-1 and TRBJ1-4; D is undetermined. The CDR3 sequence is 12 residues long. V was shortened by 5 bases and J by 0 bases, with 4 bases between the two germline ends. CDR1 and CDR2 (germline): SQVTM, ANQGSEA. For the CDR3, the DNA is TGCAGCGTTCTTGCAACTAATGAAAAACTGTTTTTT. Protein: CSVLATNEKLFF.

The CDR3 nucleotides read TGTGCCAGCAGCGAAGGGACACTAGAGACCCAGTACTTC. This codes for CASSEGTLETQYF. The chain has TRBV9 and TRBJ2-5; perhaps TRBD1 as D (6 bases). V was trimmed by 3 bases and J by 4 bases, leaving 10 bases between them. CDR3 size: 13 residues. Germline CDR1 and CDR2: SGDLS and YYNGEE.

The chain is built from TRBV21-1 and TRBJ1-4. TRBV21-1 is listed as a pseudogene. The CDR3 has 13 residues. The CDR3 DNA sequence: TGTGCCAGCACCGGGACAGCGGAGGGAAAACTGTTTTTT. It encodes CASTGTAEGKLFF.

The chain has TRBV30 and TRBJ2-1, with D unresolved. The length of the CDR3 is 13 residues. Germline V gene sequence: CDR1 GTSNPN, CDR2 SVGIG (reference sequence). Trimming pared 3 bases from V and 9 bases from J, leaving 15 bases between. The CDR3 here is CAWSRMAVGEQFF. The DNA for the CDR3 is TGTGCCTGGAGCCGGATGGCCGTTGGTGAGCAGTTCTTC.

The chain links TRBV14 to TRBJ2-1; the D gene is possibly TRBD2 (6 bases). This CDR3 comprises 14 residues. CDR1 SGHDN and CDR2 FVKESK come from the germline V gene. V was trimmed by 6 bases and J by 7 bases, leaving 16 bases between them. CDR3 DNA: TGTGCCAGCAGTGTGACTAGGCGGTGGAATGAGCAGTTCTTC. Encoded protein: CASSVTRRWNEQFF.

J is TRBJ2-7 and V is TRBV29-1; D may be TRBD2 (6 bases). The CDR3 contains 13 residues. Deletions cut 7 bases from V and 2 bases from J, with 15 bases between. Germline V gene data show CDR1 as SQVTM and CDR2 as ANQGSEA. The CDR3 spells CSARDGGAYEQYF. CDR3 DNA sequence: TGCAGCGCCCGGGACGGAGGGGCCTACGAGCAGTACTTC.

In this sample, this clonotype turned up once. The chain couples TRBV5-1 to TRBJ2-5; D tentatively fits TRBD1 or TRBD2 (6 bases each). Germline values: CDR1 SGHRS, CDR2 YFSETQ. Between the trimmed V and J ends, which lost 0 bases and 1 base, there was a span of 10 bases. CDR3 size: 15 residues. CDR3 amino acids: CASSLEGGPQETQYF. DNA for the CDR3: TGCGCCAGCAGCTTGGAGGGGGGACCCCAAGAGACCCAGTACTTC.

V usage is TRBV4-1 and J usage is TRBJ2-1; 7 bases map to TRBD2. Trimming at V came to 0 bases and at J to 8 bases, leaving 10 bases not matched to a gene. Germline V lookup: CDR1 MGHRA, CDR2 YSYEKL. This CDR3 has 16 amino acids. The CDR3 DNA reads TGCGCCAGCAGCCAAGATGGGGTTAGCGGGTTCGATGAGCAGTTCTTC. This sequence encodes CASSQDGVSGFDEQFF.

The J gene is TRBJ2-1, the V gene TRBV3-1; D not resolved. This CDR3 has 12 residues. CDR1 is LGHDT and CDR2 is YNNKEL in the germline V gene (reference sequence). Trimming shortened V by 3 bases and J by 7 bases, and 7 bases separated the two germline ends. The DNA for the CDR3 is TGTGCCAGCAGCCATCCCACGAATGAGCAGTTCTTC. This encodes CASSHPTNEQFF.

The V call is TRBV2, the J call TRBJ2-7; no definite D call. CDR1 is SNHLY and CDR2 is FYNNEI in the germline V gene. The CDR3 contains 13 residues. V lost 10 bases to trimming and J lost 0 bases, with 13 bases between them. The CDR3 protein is CATRPGSSYEQYF. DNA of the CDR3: TGTGCCACCCGCCCCGGAAGCTCCTACGAGCAGTACTTC.

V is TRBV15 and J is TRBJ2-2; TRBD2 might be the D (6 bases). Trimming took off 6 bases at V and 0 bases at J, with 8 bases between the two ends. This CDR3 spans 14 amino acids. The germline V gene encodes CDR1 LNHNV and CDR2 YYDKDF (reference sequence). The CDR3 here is CATREGSNTGELFF. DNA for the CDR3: TGTGCCACCAGGGAGGGATCGAACACCGGGGAGCTGTTTTTT.

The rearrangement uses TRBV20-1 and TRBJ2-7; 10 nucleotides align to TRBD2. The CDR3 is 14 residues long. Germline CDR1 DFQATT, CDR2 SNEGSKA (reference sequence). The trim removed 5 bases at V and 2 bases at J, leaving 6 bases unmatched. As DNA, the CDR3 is TGCAGTGCTGTCCGGACTAGCGGAACCTACGAGCAGTACTTC. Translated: CSAVRTSGTYEQYF.

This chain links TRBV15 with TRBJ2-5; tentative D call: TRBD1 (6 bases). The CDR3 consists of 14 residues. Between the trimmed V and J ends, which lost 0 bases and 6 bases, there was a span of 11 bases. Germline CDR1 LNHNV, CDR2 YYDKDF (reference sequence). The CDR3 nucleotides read TGTGCCACCAGCAGAGAAGGACAGTTCAAGACCCAGTACTTC. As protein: CATSREGQFKTQYF. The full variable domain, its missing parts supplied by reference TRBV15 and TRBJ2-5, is DAMVIQNPRYQVTQFGKPVTLSCSQTLNHNVMYWYQQKSSQAPKLLFHYYDKDFNNEADTPDNFQSRRPNTSFCFLDIRSPGLGDTAMYLCATSREGQFKTQYFGPGTRLLVL.

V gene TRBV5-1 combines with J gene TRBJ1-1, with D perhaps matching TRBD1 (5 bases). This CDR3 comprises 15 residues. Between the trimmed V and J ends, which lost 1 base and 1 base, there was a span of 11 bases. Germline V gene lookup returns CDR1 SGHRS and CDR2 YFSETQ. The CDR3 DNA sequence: TGCGCCAGCAGCTTGAATGGGGCGCAGAACACTGAAGCTTTCTTT. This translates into CASSLNGAQNTEAFF.

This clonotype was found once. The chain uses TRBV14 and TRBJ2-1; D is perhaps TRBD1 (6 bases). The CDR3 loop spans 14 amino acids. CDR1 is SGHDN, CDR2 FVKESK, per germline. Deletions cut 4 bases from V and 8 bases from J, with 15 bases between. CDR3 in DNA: TGTGCCAGCAGCCTCGCAGGGGCGCTGGATGAGCAGTTCTTC. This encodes CASSLAGALDEQFF. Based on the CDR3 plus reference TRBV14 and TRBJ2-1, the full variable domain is EAGVTQFPSHSVIEKGQTVTLRCDPISGHDNLYWYRRVMGKEIKFLLHFVKESKQDESGMPNNRFLAERTGGTYSTLKVQPAELEDSGVYFCASSLAGALDEQFFGPGTRLTVL.

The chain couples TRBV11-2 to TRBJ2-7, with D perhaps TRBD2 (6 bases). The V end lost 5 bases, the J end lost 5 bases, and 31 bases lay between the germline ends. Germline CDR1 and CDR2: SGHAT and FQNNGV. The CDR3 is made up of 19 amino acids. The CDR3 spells CASSPMSFGGFVPSHEQYF. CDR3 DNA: TGTGCCAGCAGCCCCATGAGTTTCGGGGGTTTCGTCCCATCTCACGAGCAGTACTTC.

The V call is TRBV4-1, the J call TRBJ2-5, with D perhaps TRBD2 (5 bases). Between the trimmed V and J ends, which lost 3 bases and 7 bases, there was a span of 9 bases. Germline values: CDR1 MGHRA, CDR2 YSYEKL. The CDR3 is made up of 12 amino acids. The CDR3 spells CASSHTAGTQYF. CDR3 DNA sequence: TGCGCCAGCAGCCATACGGCGGGGACCCAGTACTTC.

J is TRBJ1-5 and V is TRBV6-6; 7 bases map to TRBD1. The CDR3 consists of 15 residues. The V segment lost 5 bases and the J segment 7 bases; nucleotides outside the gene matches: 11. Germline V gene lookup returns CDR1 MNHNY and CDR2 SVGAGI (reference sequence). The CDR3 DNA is TGTGCCAGCAGTCCAACGGGACAGCTAAGGCAGCCCCAGCATTTT. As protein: CASSPTGQLRQPQHF.

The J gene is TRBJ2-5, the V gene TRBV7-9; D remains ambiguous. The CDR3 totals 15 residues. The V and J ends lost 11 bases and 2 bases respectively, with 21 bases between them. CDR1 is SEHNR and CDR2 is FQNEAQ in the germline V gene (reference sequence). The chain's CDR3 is CASTAGQNLQETQYF. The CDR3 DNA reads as TGTGCCTCAACCGCCGGCCAAAATTTACAAGAGACCCAGTACTTC.

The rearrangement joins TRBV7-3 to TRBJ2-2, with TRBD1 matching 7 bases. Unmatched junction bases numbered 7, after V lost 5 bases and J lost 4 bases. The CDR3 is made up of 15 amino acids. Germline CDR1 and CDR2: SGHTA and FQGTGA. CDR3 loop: CASSPDRAGTGELFF. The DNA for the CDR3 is TGTGCCAGCAGCCCCGACAGGGCGGGCACCGGGGAGCTGTTTTTT.

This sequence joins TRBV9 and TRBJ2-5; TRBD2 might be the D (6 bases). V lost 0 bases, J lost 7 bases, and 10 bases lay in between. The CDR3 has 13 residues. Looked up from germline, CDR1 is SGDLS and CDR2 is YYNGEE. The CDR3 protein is CASSVDGGGTQYF. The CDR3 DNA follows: TGTGCCAGCAGCGTAGACGGGGGTGGGACCCAGTACTTC.

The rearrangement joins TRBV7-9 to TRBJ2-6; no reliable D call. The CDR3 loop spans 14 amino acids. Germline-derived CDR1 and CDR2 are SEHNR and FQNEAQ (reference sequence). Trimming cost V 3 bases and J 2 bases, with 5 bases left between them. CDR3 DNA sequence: TGTGCCAGCAGCTTGTCTGCTGGGGCCAACGTCCTGACTTTC. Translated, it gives CASSLSAGANVLTF.

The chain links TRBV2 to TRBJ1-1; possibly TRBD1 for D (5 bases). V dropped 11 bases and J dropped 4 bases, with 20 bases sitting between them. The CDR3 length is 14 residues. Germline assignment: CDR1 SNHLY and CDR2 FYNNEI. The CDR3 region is CAGAVHGRATEAFF. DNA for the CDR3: TGTGCCGGCGCGGTCCACGGCAGGGCCACTGAAGCTTTCTTT.

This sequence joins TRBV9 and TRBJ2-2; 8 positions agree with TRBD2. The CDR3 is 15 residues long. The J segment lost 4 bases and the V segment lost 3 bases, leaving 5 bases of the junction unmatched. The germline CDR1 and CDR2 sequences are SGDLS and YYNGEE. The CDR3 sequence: CASSEGLGGTGELFF. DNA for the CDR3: TGTGCCAGCAGCGAGGGACTAGGTGGCACCGGGGAGCTGTTTTTT.